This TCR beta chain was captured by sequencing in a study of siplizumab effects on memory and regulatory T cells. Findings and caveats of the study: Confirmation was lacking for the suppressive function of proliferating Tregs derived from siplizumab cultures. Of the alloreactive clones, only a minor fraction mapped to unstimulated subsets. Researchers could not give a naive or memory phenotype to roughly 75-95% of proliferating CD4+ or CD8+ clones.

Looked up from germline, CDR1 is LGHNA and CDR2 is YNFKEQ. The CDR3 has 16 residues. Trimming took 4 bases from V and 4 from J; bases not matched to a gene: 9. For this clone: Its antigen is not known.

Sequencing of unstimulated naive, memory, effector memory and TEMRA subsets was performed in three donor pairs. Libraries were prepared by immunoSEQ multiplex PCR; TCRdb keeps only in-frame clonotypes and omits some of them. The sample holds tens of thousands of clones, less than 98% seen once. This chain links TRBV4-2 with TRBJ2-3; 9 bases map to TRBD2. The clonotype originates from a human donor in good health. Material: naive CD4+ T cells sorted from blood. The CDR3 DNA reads TGTGCCAGCAGCCTCCTCCGCGGGAGGGCCTCAGATACGCAGTATTTT. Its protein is CASSLLRGRASDTQYF.